A selection of T cell receptor beta chains follows, all from one sample in a study of blood T cells in healthy people across ages. MiXCR was run by TCRdb on the 5' RACE reads, yielding one entry per CDR3 protein. The sample yields more than 700,000 distinct CDR3 sequences, roughly 53% seen once. The sequencing sample was made of blood. These receptors were collected from a man at least 80 years old in good health. Both conserved end residues are part of each CDR3. A D gene is named only where the DNA matches it firmly. Expanded clones get a size class; other rows say once, few or many, or leave the size out.

j_gene | len | abundance | d_gene | v_gene | CDR3nt | CDR3aa
TRBJ2-7 | 15 | few | NA | TRBV7-9 | TGTGCCAGCAGCTTAGCGGGGAGACAGTTCTACGAGCAGTACTTC | CASSLAGRQFYEQYF
TRBJ1-1 | 12 | NA | NA | TRBV29-1 | TGCAGCGTAGTGACAGGAGTCACTGAATCTTTCTTT | CSVVTGVTESFF
TRBJ2-7 | 15 | few | NA | TRBV5-6 | TGTGCCAGCAGCTTCGCGGGACAGCACTCCTACGAGCAGTACTTC | CASSFAGQHSYEQYF
TRBJ2-5 | 16 | NA | TRBD2 | TRBV3-1 | TGTGCCAGCAGCCAAGAGGGTACTAGCGCCGGGGAGACCCAGTACTTC | CASSQEGTSAGETQYF
TRBJ1-4 | 16 | NA | NA | TRBV5-5 | TGTGCCAGTACTTACGGGGAAATGATGAAAAATGAAAAACTGTTTTTT | CASTYGEMMKNEKLFF
TRBJ2-1 | 13 | NA | NA | TRBV2 | TGTGCCAGCAGGGCGACGAGCTACGGTGAGCAGTTCTTC | CASRATSYGEQFF
TRBJ2-4 | 19 | many | NA | TRBV7-9 | TGTGCCAGCAGCTTAGAGCTAAGCTGGGGTGGAGTAGCCAAAAACATTCAGTACTTC | CASSLELSWGGVAKNIQYF
TRBJ1-1 | 13 | few | TRBD1 | TRBV20-1 | TGCAGTGCTCCTACAGGGGTTAGCACTGAAGCTTTCTTT | CSAPTGVSTEAFF
TRBJ2-1 | 16 | NA | TRBD2 | TRBV5-1 | TGCGCCAGCAGCTTGGCGAGTAGCGGGAGTTTCGATGAGCAGTTCTTC | CASSLASSGSFDEQFF
TRBJ2-5 | 11 | NA | NA | TRBV20-1 | TGCAGTGCTAGGCATCAAGAGACCCAGTACTTC | CSARHQETQYF
TRBJ2-1 | 16 | few | NA | TRBV20-1 | TGCAGTGCTAGAGTGGCGACATCGAGCTCCTACAATGAGCAGTTCTTC | CSARVATSSSYNEQFF
TRBJ2-3 | 13 | NA | TRBD1 | TRBV20-1 | TGCAGTTGTCCGGGACAGGGCACAGATACGCAGTATTTT | CSCPGQGTDTQYF
TRBJ2-1 | 18 | NA | TRBD2 | TRBV6-4 | TGTGCCAGCAGTGACTCTCCCCTCCAAGCGGGAGGGCTTCATGAGCAGTTCTTC | CASSDSPLQAGGLHEQFF
TRBJ2-1 | 14 | NA | TRBD2 | TRBV24-1 | TGTGCCACCAGTGATCGGGTAGCGGGAAATGAGCAGTTCTTC | CATSDRVAGNEQFF
TRBJ1-2 | 13 | few | NA | TRBV20-1 | TGCAGTGCCACCCTGGGCAGACGGGGTGGCTACACCTTC | CSATLGRRGGYTF
TRBJ2-1 | 14 | once | TRBD2 | TRBV5-1 | TGCGCCAGCTACATCGGGGGGTCCTACAATGAGCAGTTCTTC | CASYIGGSYNEQFF
TRBJ2-1 | 15 | NA | NA | TRBV12-3/TRBV12-4 | TGTGCCAGCAGTTTAGCGACGAGGCTTTACAATGAGCAGTTCTTC | CASSLATRLYNEQFF
TRBJ1-5 | 14 | few | NA | TRBV28 | TGTGCCAGCAGCTTTGCAGAGCCCAATCAGCCCCAGCATTTT | CASSFAEPNQPQHF
TRBJ2-5 | 17 | NA | TRBD2 | TRBV4-2 | TGTGCCAGCAGCCAAGATAGGCTAGCGGGAGCTCCGGAGACCCAGTACTTC | CASSQDRLAGAPETQYF
TRBJ2-6 | 16 | NA | TRBD1 | TRBV6-1 | TGTGCCAGCAGGGGACAGGCAAACTCTGGGGCCAACGTCCTGACTTTC | CASRGQANSGANVLTF
TRBJ1-1 | 15 | NA | NA | TRBV20-1 | TGCAGTGCTAGACCTCCTGGGCCACAGACCACTGAAGCTTTCTTT | CSARPPGPQTTEAFF
TRBJ1-4 | 17 | NA | TRBD1 | TRBV7-9 | TGTGCCAGCAGCTTAGCCACCGGACAGGGAGCTAATGAAAAACTGTTTTTT | CASSLATGQGANEKLFF
TRBJ2-5 | 14 | NA | NA | TRBV5-1 | TGCGCCAGCAGTTACGGGCCAAACGAGGAGACCCAGTACTTC | CASSYGPNEETQYF
TRBJ2-7 | 13 | NA | TRBD1 | TRBV7-2 | TGTGCCAGCACCTGGACAGGGCGATACGAGCAGTACTTC | CASTWTGRYEQYF
TRBJ2-7 | 16 | NA | NA | TRBV21-1 | TGTGCCAGCAGCAAAGAGGCGGAGGGTGTACCCTACGAGCAGTACTTC | CASSKEAEGVPYEQYF
TRBJ1-2 | 15 | NA | NA | TRBV7-2 | TGTGCCAGCAGCGAATTGGTGGGTTGTGACAGGGGCTACACCTTC | CASSELVGCDRGYTF
TRBJ2-3 | 15 | few | TRBD1 | TRBV7-9 | TGTGCCAGCAGCTTACTTCAGGGGGCCGGAGATACGCAGTATTTT | CASSLLQGAGDTQYF
TRBJ2-3 | 14 | NA | NA | TRBV12-3/TRBV12-4 | TGTGCCAGCAGTGACCCGGGCGCCCACAGATACGCGTATTTT | CASSDPGAHRYAYF
TRBJ2-5 | 12 | NA | TRBD2 | TRBV10-3 | TGTGCCATCAGTGCGGGGGGGCATGAGCAGTACTTC | CAISAGGHEQYF
TRBJ2-1 | 13 | NA | NA | TRBV7-7 | TGTGCCAGCAGCTTAAGGCCCGGGACTGAGCAGTTCTTC | CASSLRPGTEQFF
TRBJ2-1 | 14 | NA | TRBD2 | TRBV29-1 | TGCAGCGCTGAAGCCGGGAGGGGTTACAATGAGCAGTTCTTC | CSAEAGRGYNEQFF
TRBJ2-7 | 14 | NA | NA | TRBV25-1 | TGTGCCAGCAGTGTTGGGCGGGCGCCAGACGAGCAGTACTTC | CASSVGRAPDEQYF
TRBJ2-3 | 12 | few | TRBD2 | TRBV20-1 | TGCAGTGCTAGAGGGGGGGGAGATACGCAGTATTTT | CSARGGGDTQYF